This T cell receptor beta chain is from a study of cytomegalovirus exposure and HLA in healthy donors. Background on the study: Most genotyped donors, 65% to 90% of 398, had Caucasian-associated genetic ancestry.

General study findings and limits: Using the classifier, cytomegalovirus status was reportedly diagnosed with high specificity and sensitivity.

With 60 Vbeta and 13 Jbeta primers, the PCR was carried out. Original processing notes: As a later analysis found, there were around 86 million unique TCR beta chains, of which roughly 11 million were shared. TCRdb keeps only in-frame clones here, not all; method: immunoSEQ multiplex PCR. V and J calls and clone size are copied from that table; D and trimming were computed from the DNA. The sample shows over 200,000 clones, more than 75% of them seen only once. For this donor, CMV serostatus was not recorded. This clone was observed a single time. Its antigen is unknown. The TCR sequence derives from a human donor in good health. Sequencing used PBMCs.

CDR3 sequence reads: CASSPTGVSYEQYF. CDR3 nucleotides: TGTGCCAGCTCACCTACAGGGGTTAGCTACGAGCAGTACTTC. The chain joins TRBV18 to TRBJ2-7, with 7 bases that match TRBD1. The V gene's germline CDR1 is KGHSH and CDR2 LQKENI. This CDR3 contains 14 residues. The ends lost 3 bases at V and 3 bases at J; junction bases unmatched: 5.